These T cell receptor beta chains were read from a single sample in a study of blood T cell repertoires in COVID-19. This table comes from immunoSEQ multiplex PCR, and its TCRdb copy is limited to in-frame clones, with some not included. The sample includes a few hundred thousand clones, 70% to 85% seen only once; the top ten take roughly 3.5%. Specimen: PBMCs or T cells enriched from blood (not recorded which). The receptors were sampled from a woman aged 55-70 years who had recovered from COVID-19. CDR3s include the opening cysteine and the closing phenylalanine or tryptophan. Each record gives: J gene, V gene, clone size, D gene, CDR3 DNA, CDR3 protein. The D gene is left open where the match is weak. Rows may omit the clone size; those that give it use once, few, many or a size class.

TRBJ2-1 | TRBV15 | - | TRBD2 | TGTGCCACCAGCAGAGGCCTAGCGGCCAGCTCCTACAATGAGCAGTTCTTC | CATSRGLAASSYNEQFF
TRBJ2-1 | TRBV29-1 | - | TRBD2 | TGCAGCGTACAGGAACTAGCGGGAGGCTACAATGAGCAGTTCTTC | CSVQELAGGYNEQFF
TRBJ2-1 | TRBV5-4 | - | - | TGTGCCAGCAGCTCTAGCCCATCTTCCTACAATGAGCAGTTCTTC | CASSSSPSSYNEQFF
TRBJ2-3 | TRBV19 | - | TRBD1 | TGTGCCAGTAGTATAGACAGGGGGTACACAGATACGCAGTATTTT | CASSIDRGYTDTQYF
TRBJ1-4 | TRBV19 | once | - | TGTGCCAGTAGCCCTCAGGGCTTTAATGAAAAACTGTTTTTT | CASSPQGFNEKLFF
TRBJ2-3 | TRBV5-8 | few | TRBD1 | TGTGCCAGCAGCTCCCGGACAGGGGGAATCGGAGATACGCAGTATTTT | CASSSRTGGIGDTQYF
TRBJ1-2 | TRBV5-6 | - | - | TGTGCCAGCAGCATGATGAACAGGGAAAACGATGGCTACACCTTC | CASSMMNRENDGYTF
TRBJ1-2 | TRBV5-3 | - | - | TGTGCCAGAAGCTTGGGGCAGGAGGATGGCTACACCTTC | CARSLGQEDGYTF
TRBJ2-3 | TRBV4-2 | - | - | TGTGCCAGCAGCCATTTTAGCGAGAATACGCAGTATTTT | CASSHFSENTQYF
TRBJ2-7 | TRBV5-4 | - | - | TGTGCCAGCAGCTTGGAGAGTTTCTACGAGCAGTACTTC | CASSLESFYEQYF
TRBJ2-2 | TRBV5-1 | - | - | TGCGCCAGCAGCTTGGCCATAGACACCGGGGAGCTGTTTTTT | CASSLAIDTGELFF
TRBJ1-2 | TRBV5-4 | - | - | TGTGCCAGCAGCTTGTATTCAGGGTCGGATGGCTACACCTTC | CASSLYSGSDGYTF
TRBJ2-7 | TRBV6-5 | - | - | TGTGCCAGCAGTTACTCGTCGCAGAGGGCCGAGCAGTACTTC | CASSYSSQRAEQYF
TRBJ2-1 | TRBV6-5 | - | TRBD1 | TGTGCCAGCAGTTCCGGGACAGGGGAACCTAATGAGCAGTTCTTC | CASSSGTGEPNEQFF
TRBJ1-2 | TRBV19 | - | TRBD1 | TGTGCCACCGAGGGACAGGGGTATGGCTACACCTTC | CATEGQGYGYTF
TRBJ1-1 | TRBV19 | once | - | TGTGCCAGTAGTCGCGGGGAGGGAGCGGCTTTCTTT | CASSRGEGAAFF
TRBJ2-1 | TRBV5-8 | few | TRBD1 | TGTGCCAGCAGCTTCGGGACAGGGGAAATCCATGAGCAGTTCTTC | CASSFGTGEIHEQFF
TRBJ1-1 | TRBV6-5 | - | - | TGTGCCAGCAGTTACTCTTCCGGCGCAGGCACTGAAGCTTTCTTT | CASSYSSGAGTEAFF
TRBJ1-1 | TRBV2 | - | TRBD1 | TGTGCCAGCAGGCACCACACGACAGGGGGAGAAACTGAAGCTTTCTTT | CASRHHTTGGETEAFF
TRBJ1-1 | TRBV10-3 | few | TRBD1 | TGTGCCATCAGTGGCACAGGGGAATACACTGAAGCTTTCTTT | CAISGTGEYTEAFF
TRBJ2-1 | TRBV18 | - | - | TGTGCCAGCTCACCACCAGGGGCCCCCTACAATGAGCAGTTCTTC | CASSPPGAPYNEQFF
TRBJ1-2 | TRBV25-1 | - | - | TGTGCCAGCAGTGAATATGTTCGCCCTGAGGGTGGCTACACCTTC | CASSEYVRPEGGYTF
TRBJ1-3 | TRBV30 | - | - | TGTGCCTGGAGTCTAGTATCTGGAAACACCATATATTTT | CAWSLVSGNTIYF